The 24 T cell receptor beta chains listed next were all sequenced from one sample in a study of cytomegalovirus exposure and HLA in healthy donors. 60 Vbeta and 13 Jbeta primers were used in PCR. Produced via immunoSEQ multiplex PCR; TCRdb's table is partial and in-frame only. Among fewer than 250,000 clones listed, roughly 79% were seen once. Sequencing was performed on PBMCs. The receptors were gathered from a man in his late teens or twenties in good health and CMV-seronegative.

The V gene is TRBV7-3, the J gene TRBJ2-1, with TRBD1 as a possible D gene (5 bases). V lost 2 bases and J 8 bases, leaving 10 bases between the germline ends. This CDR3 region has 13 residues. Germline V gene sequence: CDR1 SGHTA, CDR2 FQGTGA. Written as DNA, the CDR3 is TGTGCCAGCAGCTTAGAAGGGGCCTATGAGCAGTTCTTC. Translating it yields CASSLEGAYEQFF.

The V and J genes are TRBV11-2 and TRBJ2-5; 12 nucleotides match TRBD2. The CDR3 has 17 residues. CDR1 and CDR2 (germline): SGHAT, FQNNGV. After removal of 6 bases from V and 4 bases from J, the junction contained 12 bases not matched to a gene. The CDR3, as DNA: TGTGCCAGCAGTCAAGGACTAGCGGGGATGGTGGCAGAGACCCAGTACTTC. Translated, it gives CASSQGLAGMVAETQYF.

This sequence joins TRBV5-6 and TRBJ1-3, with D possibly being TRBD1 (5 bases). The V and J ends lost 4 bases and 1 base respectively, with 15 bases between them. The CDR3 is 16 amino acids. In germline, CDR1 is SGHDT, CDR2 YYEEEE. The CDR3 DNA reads TGTGCCAGCAGCCTCCCCCATCAGGGATCTGGAAACACCATATATTTT. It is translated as CASSLPHQGSGNTIYF. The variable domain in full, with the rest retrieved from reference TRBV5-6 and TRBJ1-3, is DAGVTQSPTHLIKTRGQQVTLRCSPKSGHDTVSWYQQALGQGPQFIFQYYEEEERQRGNFPDRFSGHQFPNYSSELNVNALLLGDSALYLCASSLPHQGSGNTIYFGEGSWLTVV.

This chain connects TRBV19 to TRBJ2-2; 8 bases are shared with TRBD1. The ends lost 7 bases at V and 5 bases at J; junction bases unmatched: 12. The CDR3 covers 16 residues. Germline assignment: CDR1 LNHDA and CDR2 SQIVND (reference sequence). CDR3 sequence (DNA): TGTGCCAGTACCGGGGTCCGGACAGGGAGGACCGGGGAGCTGTTTTTT. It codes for CASTGVRTGRTGELFF.

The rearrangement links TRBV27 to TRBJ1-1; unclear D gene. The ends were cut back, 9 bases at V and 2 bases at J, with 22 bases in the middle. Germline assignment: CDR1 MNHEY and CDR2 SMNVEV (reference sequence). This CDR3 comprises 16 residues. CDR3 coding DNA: TGTGCCAGTAGATACCTCGGGGAAGGATTTAACACTGAAGCTTTCTTT. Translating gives CASRYLGEGFNTEAFF.

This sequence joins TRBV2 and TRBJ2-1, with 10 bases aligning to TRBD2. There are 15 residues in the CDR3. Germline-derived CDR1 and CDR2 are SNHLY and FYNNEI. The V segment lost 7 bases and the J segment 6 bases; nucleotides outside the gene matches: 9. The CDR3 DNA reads TGTGCCAGCATGTTTATAGCTAGCGGGAGCAATGAGCAGTTCTTC. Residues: CASMFIASGSNEQFF.

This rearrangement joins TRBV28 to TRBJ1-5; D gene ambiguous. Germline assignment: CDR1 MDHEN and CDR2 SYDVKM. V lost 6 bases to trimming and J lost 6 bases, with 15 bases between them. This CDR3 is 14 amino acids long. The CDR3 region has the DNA TGTGCCAGCAGACTTATGGTTGTCGGTCAGCCCCAGCATTTT. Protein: CASRLMVVGQPQHF.

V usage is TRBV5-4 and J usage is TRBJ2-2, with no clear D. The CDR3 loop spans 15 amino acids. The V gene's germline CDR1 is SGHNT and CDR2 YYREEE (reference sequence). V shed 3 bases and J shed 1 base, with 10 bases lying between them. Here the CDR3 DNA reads TGTGCCAGCAGCTCGGGTGGAGTGAACACCGGGGAGCTGTTTTTT. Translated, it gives CASSSGGVNTGELFF. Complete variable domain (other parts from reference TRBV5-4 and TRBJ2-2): ETGVTQSPTHLIKTRGQQVTLRCSSQSGHNTVSWYQQALGQGPQFIFQYYREEENGRGNFPPRFSGLQFPNYSSELNVNALELDDSALYLCASSSGGVNTGELFFGEGSRLTVL.

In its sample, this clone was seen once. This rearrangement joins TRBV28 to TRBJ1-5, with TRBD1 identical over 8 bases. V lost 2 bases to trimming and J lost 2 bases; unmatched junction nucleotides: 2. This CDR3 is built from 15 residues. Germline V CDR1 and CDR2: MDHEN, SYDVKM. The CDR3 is CASSLPGQGNQPQHF. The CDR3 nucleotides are TGTGCCAGCAGTTTACCGGGACAGGGCAATCAGCCCCAGCATTTT.

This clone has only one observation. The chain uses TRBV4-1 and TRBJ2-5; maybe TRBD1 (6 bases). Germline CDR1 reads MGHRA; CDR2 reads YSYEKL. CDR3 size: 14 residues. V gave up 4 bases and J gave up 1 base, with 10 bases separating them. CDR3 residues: CASSPGTFQETQYF. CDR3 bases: TGCGCCAGCAGCCCCGGGACATTCCAAGAGACCCAGTACTTC.

CDR3 coding DNA: TGTGCCAGCAGCGGTAGCGGATACGAGCAGTACTTC. This sequence encodes CASSGSGYEQYF. The chain employs TRBV7-9 and TRBJ2-7; weak D call: TRBD2 (6 bases). The CDR3 loop spans 12 amino acids. Trimming shortened V by 5 bases and J by 4 bases, and 9 bases separated the two germline ends. CDR1 SEHNR and CDR2 FQNEAQ come from the germline V gene (reference sequence).

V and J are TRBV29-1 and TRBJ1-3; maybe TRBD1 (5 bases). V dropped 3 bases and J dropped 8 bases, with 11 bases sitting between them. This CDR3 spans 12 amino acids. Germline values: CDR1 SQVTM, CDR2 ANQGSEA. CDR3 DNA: TGCAGCGTTGATAAAGGGGATGACACCATATATTTT. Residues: CSVDKGDDTIYF.

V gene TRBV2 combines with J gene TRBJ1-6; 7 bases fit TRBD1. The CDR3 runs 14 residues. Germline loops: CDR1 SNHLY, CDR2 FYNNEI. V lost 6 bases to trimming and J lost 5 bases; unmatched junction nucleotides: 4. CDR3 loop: CASSYGQDNSPLHF. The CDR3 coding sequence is TGTGCCAGCAGCTATGGACAGGATAATTCACCCCTCCACTTT. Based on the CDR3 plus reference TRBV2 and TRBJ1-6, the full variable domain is EPEVTQTPSHQVTQMGQEVILRCVPISNHLYFYWYRQILGQKVEFLVSFYNNEISEKSEIFDDQFSVERPDGSNFTLKIRSTKLEDSAMYFCASSYGQDNSPLHFGNGTRLTVT.

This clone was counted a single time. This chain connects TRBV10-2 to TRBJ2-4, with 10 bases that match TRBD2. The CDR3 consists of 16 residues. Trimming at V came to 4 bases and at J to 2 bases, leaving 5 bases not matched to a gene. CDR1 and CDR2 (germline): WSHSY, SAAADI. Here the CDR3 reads CASSGDSGRTKNIQYF. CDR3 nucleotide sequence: TGCGCCAGCAGTGGGGATAGCGGGAGGACCAAAAACATTCAGTACTTC.

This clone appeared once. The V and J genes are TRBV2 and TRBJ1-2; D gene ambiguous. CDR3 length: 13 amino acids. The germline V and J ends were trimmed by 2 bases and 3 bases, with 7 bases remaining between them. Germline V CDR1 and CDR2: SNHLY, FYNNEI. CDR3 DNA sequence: TGTGCCAGCAGTGAACGCAGCGACTATGGCTACACCTTC. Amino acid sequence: CASSERSDYGYTF. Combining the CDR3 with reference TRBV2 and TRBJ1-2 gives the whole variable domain EPEVTQTPSHQVTQMGQEVILRCVPISNHLYFYWYRQILGQKVEFLVSFYNNEISEKSEIFDDQFSVERPDGSNFTLKIRSTKLEDSAMYFCASSERSDYGYTFGSGTRLTVV.

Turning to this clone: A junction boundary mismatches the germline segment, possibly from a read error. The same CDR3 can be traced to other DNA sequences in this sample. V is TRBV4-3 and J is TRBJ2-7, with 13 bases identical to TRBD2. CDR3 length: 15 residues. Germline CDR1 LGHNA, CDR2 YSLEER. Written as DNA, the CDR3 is TGCGCCAGCAGCCCGGGACTAGCGGGACTCTACGAGCAGTACTTT. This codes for CASSPGLAGLYEQYF.

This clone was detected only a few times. CDR3 in amino acids: CASSQNMPGDGNTIYF. The CDR3 nucleotides are TGTGCCAGCAGCCAAAACATGCCAGGGGACGGAAACACCATATATTTT. The rearrangement joins TRBV7-2 to TRBJ1-3; a possible D gene is TRBD1 (6 bases). Germline CDR1 is SGHTA and CDR2 is FQGNSA. Trimming took 5 bases from V and 4 from J, leaving 18 bases between them. The CDR3 covers 16 residues. Variable domain in full (rest from reference TRBV7-2 and TRBJ1-3): GAGVSQSPSNKVTEKGKDVELRCDPISGHTALYWYRQSLGQGLEFLIYFQGNSAPDKSGLPSDRFSAERTGGSVSTLTIQRTQQEDSAVYLCASSQNMPGDGNTIYFGEGSWLTVV.

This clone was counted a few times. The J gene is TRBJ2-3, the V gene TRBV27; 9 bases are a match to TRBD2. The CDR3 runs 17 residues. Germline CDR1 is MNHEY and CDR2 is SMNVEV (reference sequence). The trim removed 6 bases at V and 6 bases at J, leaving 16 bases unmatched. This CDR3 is CASSPLWELAGLDTQYF. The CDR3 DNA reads TGTGCCAGCAGCCCCCTCTGGGAACTAGCGGGTCTGGATACGCAGTATTTT.

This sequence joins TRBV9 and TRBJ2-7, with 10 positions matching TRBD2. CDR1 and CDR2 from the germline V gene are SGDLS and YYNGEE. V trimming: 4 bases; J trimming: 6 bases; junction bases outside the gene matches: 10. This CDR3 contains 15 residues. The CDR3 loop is CASSLTGVAGGEQYF. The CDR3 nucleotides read TGTGCCAGCAGCCTTACAGGGGTAGCGGGAGGCGAGCAGTACTTC.

The CDR3 nucleotides are TGCGCCAGCGTCGGACAGATGAACACTGAAGCTTTCTTT. Encoded protein: CASVGQMNTEAFF. The rearrangement links TRBV5-1 to TRBJ1-1; D perhaps matches TRBD1 (6 bases). Germline CDR1 is SGHRS and CDR2 is YFSETQ. The CDR3 runs 13 residues. Trimming pared 7 bases from V and 0 bases from J, leaving 10 bases between. Full variable domain (remainder filled in from reference TRBV5-1 and TRBJ1-1): KAGVTQTPRYLIKTRGQQVTLSCSPISGHRSVSWYQQTPGQGLQFLFEYFSETQRNKGNFPGRFSGRQFSNSRSEMNVSTLELGDSALYLCASVGQMNTEAFFGQGTRLTVV.

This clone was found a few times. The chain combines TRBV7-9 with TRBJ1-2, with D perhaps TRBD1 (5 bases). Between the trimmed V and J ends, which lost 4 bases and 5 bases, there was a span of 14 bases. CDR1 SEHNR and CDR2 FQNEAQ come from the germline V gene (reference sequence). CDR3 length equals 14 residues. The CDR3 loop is CASSYGGGKYGYTF. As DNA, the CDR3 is TGTGCCAGCAGCTACGGGGGTGGTAAATATGGCTACACCTTC.

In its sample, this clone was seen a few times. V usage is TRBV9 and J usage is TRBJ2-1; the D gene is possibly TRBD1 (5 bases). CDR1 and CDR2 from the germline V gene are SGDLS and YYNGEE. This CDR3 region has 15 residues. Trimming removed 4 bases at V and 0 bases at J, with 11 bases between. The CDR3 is CASSTQGPSYNEQFF. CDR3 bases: TGTGCCAGCAGCACCCAGGGTCCCTCCTACAATGAGCAGTTCTTC.

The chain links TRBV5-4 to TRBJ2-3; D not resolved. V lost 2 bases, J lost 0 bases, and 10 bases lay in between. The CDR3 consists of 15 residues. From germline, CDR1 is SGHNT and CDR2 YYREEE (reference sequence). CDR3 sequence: CASSFAPTSTDTQYF. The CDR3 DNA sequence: TGTGCCAGCAGCTTCGCACCCACTAGCACAGATACGCAGTATTTT.

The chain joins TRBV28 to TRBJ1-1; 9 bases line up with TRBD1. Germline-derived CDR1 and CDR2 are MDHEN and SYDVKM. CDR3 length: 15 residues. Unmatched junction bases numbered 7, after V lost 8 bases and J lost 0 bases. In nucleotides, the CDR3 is TGTGCCAGCCCCCCGGGACAGGGAGTGAACACTGAAGCTTTCTTT. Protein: CASPPGQGVNTEAFF.